The clone carrying this T cell receptor (beta chain) was observed a few times. As yet, its antigen is unknown. A junction boundary mismatches the germline segment, possibly from a read error. The CDR3 runs to 16 residues. This sample was included in a study of spatial heterogeneity in lung cancer. Study conclusions and caveats: Intratumoral expanded alpha and beta TCR counts were found to track tumor mutation counts.

The sample's time point: sample taken at primary tumor resection. The donor group consisted of approximately 77 patients who had untreated, early-stage non-small cell lung cancer. TCRdb independently ran MiXCR on the 5' RACE reads; one entry per CDR3 protein. The table shows 6,000 to 8,000 distinct CDR3 sequences, with 6.7% occurring only once. Sequencing used lung tumor tissue, obtained at surgery. The TCR was taken from a male donor with early-stage non-small cell lung cancer. The chain joins TRBV23-1 to TRBJ2-5; 8 bases line up with TRBD2. TRBV23-1 is flagged as an ORF with uncertain function. The CDR3 bases are TGCGCCAGCAGTCAATCCAGGACTAGCCACCATGAGACCCAGTACTTC. It translates to CASSQSRTSHHETQYF.